The sequence of this T cell receptor beta chain was determined in a study of blood T cells in healthy people across ages. Study details: With template switching, about one barcoded beta molecule was captured per two T cells. Notes on the study in general: More naive CD4+ cells and higher diversity were found in long-lived than in aged donors. The study could not conclusively compare naive and antigen-experienced cells, given its unsorted PBMCs.

The germline V gene encodes CDR1 MDHEN and CDR2 SYDVKM. The CDR3 extends over 12 amino acids. V was trimmed by 5 bases and J by 4 bases, leaving 9 bases between them. This clonotype was seen repeatedly, ten times or more. Its antigen is unknown. A second about 6 to 12 cycle PCR used barcoded and J-beta primers. TCRdb processed the 5' RACE reads anew with MiXCR; each CDR3 protein has one entry. Among more than 650,000 distinct CDR3 sequences listed, 22% were seen once. This sequence was found in an older man in good health. Source material: blood. V gene TRBV28 combines with J gene TRBJ2-7, with D possibly being TRBD2 (5 bases). DNA of the CDR3: TGTGCCAGCAGTCTCCCGGGGTACGAGCAGTACTTC. This codes for CASSLPGYEQYF.